The 24 T cell receptor beta chains given below trace back to one sample, sequenced in a study of regulatory T cells in long-lasting Graves disease. Specified time point: newly diagnosed GD, antithyroid drugs for less than 3 months. After RNA was extracted from PBMCs, the TCR library was made from it. The authors built TCR beta libraries using iRepertoire HTBI primers and Arm-PCR of CDR3 regions. TCRdb passed the multiplex PCR reads through MiXCR, listing each CDR3 protein once. The table has around 500,000 distinct CDR3 sequences, approximately 12% seen once. The sample was also linked to a second study, of T cells in Graves' hyperthyroidism and ophthalmopathy.

This specimen was peripheral blood mononuclear cells (PBMCs), taken at new diagnosis, from a patient treated with antithyroid drugs. Receptor source: a man aged 30 to 45 with Graves disease.

This clonotype showed up many times. The chain recombines TRBV7-2 with TRBJ2-3, with no clear D. The length of the CDR3 is 13 residues. Trimming stripped 1 base from V and 2 bases from J, with 4 bases between. Germline CDR1 and CDR2: SGHTA and FQGNSA. CDR3 sequence reads: CASSLVHTDTQYF. The CDR3 nucleotides read TGTGCCAGCAGCTTAGTGCACACAGATACGCAGTATTTT.

This sequence joins TRBV10-1 and TRBJ1-1, with 9 bases fitting TRBD1. The CDR3 sequence is 14 residues long. Germline-derived CDR1 and CDR2 are WNHNN and SYGVQD (reference sequence). DNA for the CDR3: TGCAGCCGGGACAGGGCAGTCATGAACACTGAAGCTTTCTTT. Encoded protein: CSRDRAVMNTEAFF.

There are a few counts of this clonotype. A read error may be the cause here, since a much bigger clone is one base away. The gene calls are TRBV6-1 and TRBJ1-4, with D perhaps matching TRBD1 (5 bases). From germline, CDR1 is MNHNS and CDR2 SASEGT. The CDR3 runs 18 residues. The CDR3 region is CASREGAGRFGANEKLVF. In nucleotides, the CDR3 is TGTGCCAGCAGAGAAGGGGCTGGGCGTTTTGGAGCTAATGAAAAACTGGTTTTT.

The V gene is TRBV6-1, the J gene TRBJ2-7; D not resolved. V lost 5 bases and J lost 0, with 17 bases in between. CDR3 size: 16 residues. Germline V gives CDR1 MNHNS, CDR2 SASEGT. CDR3 protein: CASSTTSGLNSYEQYF. The CDR3 DNA reads as TGTGCCAGCAGTACAACGAGTGGGCTGAACTCCTACGAGCAGTACTTC.

In this sample, this clonotype turned up many times. The CDR3 nucleotides are TGTGCCAGCAGTTTAATCTGGCTAGCCGGCTACAATGAGCAGTTCTTC. Its protein product is CASSLIWLAGYNEQFF. This chain connects TRBV12-3 or TRBV12-4 to TRBJ2-1; a possible D gene is TRBD2 (5 bases). The CDR3 is 16 residues long. Trimming cost V 2 bases and J 3 bases, with 14 bases left between them.

At least ten counts were recorded for this clonotype. V usage is TRBV5-6 and J usage is TRBJ2-1, with a possible D match to TRBD1 (6 bases). The germline CDR1 and CDR2 sequences are SGHDT and YYEEEE. The V end lost 3 bases, the J end lost 14 bases, and 12 bases lay between the germline ends. The CDR3 covers 11 residues. CDR3 amino acids: CASSSAGAEFF. The CDR3 DNA reads as TGTGCCAGCAGCTCCGCAGGGGCTGAGTTCTTC.

This clonotype was seen repeatedly, ten times or more. V gene TRBV27 combines with J gene TRBJ2-2; no reliable D call. This CDR3 is 13 amino acids long. Germline V CDR1 and CDR2: MNHEY, SMNVEV (reference sequence). The ends were cut back, 11 bases at V and 0 bases at J, with 10 bases in the middle. The CDR3 DNA reads as TGTGCCGGCCCCATCGCGAACACCGGGGAGCTGTTTTTT. Translating it yields CAGPIANTGELFF.

This clonotype was detected ten times or more. The rearrangement joins TRBV2 to TRBJ2-7, with 12 nucleotides matching TRBD2. CDR3 length: 15 residues. The junction had 1 base not matched to a gene; V was cut back by 4 bases and J by 0 bases. Germline V CDR1 and CDR2: SNHLY, FYNNEI. The CDR3 is CASSGLAGVSYEQYF. CDR3 bases: TGTGCCAGCAGTGGACTAGCGGGAGTCTCCTACGAGCAGTACTTC.

This clonotype was counted ten times or more. The chain recombines TRBV20-1 with TRBJ2-1; D perhaps matches TRBD2 (5 bases). This CDR3 spans 15 amino acids. Germline V gene lookup returns CDR1 DFQATT and CDR2 SNEGSKA (reference sequence). Trimming took off 4 bases at V and 2 bases at J, with 15 bases between the two ends. The CDR3 is CSATRKERTYNEQFF. The CDR3 nucleotides are TGCAGTGCTACCCGAAAGGAGCGGACCTACAATGAGCAGTTCTTC.

This clonotype was recorded a few times. The genes are TRBV27 and TRBJ2-2, with a tentative D call TRBD2 (5 bases). The CDR3 has 13 amino acids. Germline V gives CDR1 MNHEY, CDR2 SMNVEV (reference sequence). The V end lost 3 bases, the J end lost 5 bases, and 7 bases lay between the germline ends. In DNA form, the CDR3 reads TGTGCCAGCAGTTTTAGGAGGACCGGGGAGCTGTTTTTT. This sequence encodes CASSFRRTGELFF.

This clonotype was detected many times. V usage is TRBV5-1 and J usage is TRBJ2-7; D possibly corresponds to TRBD2 (6 bases). This CDR3 is built from 14 residues. V was shortened by 0 bases and J by 5 bases, with 12 bases between the two germline ends. CDR1 is SGHRS and CDR2 is YFSETQ in the germline V gene. CDR3 protein: CASSLADGSNEQYF. Written as DNA, the CDR3 is TGCGCCAGCAGCTTGGCCGACGGGAGTAACGAGCAGTACTTC.

On this clonotype: This may come from a read error, since a much larger clone is one base off. The rearrangement uses TRBV12-5 and TRBJ2-7; TRBD1 aligns across 7 bases. Germline V gene lookup returns CDR1 LGHNT and CDR2 FRNRAP. CDR3 size: 14 residues. V was clipped by 5 bases and J by 3 bases; unmatched bases: 7. The CDR3 DNA sequence: TGTGCTAGTGGTCCCCCGACAGGGTGCTACGAGCAGTACTTC. It yields the protein CASGPPTGCYEQYF.

The chain carries TRBV18 and TRBJ2-1, with a weak D call TRBD1 (5 bases). There are 14 residues in the CDR3. Trimming cost V 1 base and J 8 bases, with 12 bases left between them. Per the germline V gene, CDR1 is KGHSH and CDR2 is LQKENI. The CDR3 bases are TGTGCCAGCTCACCACGGGTAGGGGCAGATGAGCAGTTCTTC. Amino acid sequence: CASSPRVGADEQFF.

This clonotype was seen many times. V gene TRBV20-1 combines with J gene TRBJ2-1; TRBD2 matches at 16 bases. Germline V gives CDR1 DFQATT, CDR2 SNEGSKA (reference sequence). The trim removed 3 bases at V and 7 bases at J, leaving 9 bases unmatched. The CDR3 covers 17 residues. The DNA of the CDR3 is TGCAGTGCTAGGATCGGGACTAGCGGGAGGGCGGAAAATGAGCAGTTCTTC. It yields the protein CSARIGTSGRAENEQFF.

This clonotype showed up many times. The chain carries TRBV27 and TRBJ2-3, with D possibly being TRBD1 or TRBD2 (6 bases each). The CDR3 length is 18 residues. Trimming removed 5 bases at V and 2 bases at J, with 23 bases between. Per the germline V gene, CDR1 is MNHEY and CDR2 is SMNVEV (reference sequence). DNA of the CDR3: TGTGCCAGCAGTCCTCCCGGAGGGACAAAAAGGAACACAGATACGCAGTATTTT. This translates into CASSPPGGTKRNTDTQYF.

This rearrangement joins TRBV25-1 to TRBJ2-3; a weak D match, TRBD2 (6 bases). The J call may be wrong; the DNA end is better matched by TRBJ2-7. CDR3 length: 12 amino acids. The V gene's germline CDR1 is MGHDK and CDR2 SYGVNS. CDR3: CASSETSREQYF. The CDR3, as DNA: TGTGCCAGCAGTGAGACTAGTCGGGAGCAGTACTTC.

A word on this clonotype: A much larger clone sits a single nucleotide away, making a read error possible. The chain couples TRBV6-2 or TRBV6-3 to TRBJ1-1; possible D gene TRBD1, 5 bases. The CDR3 sequence is 13 residues long. Trimming took 6 bases from V and 2 from J, leaving 10 bases between them. In germline, CDR1 is MNHEY, CDR2 SVGEGT. The CDR3 spells CASRVTDNTEAFF. The CDR3 DNA is TGTGCCAGCAGGGTGACAGATAACACTGAAGCTTTCTTT.

This clonotype was observed at least ten times. V gene TRBV7-9 combines with J gene TRBJ1-2; D may be TRBD1 (5 bases). The CDR3 length is 13 residues. Germline CDR1 SEHNR, CDR2 FQNEAQ (reference sequence). V was pared by 1 base and J by 4 bases, with 7 bases between. The CDR3 region has the DNA TGTGCCAGCAGCTTAGGACAGCTCTATGGCTACACCTTC. Amino acid sequence: CASSLGQLYGYTF. Drawing the rest from reference TRBV7-9 and TRBJ1-2, the complete variable domain is DTGVSQNPRHKITKRGQNVTFRCDPISEHNRLYWYRQTLGQGPEFLTYFQNEAQLEKSRLLSDRFSAERPKGSFSTLEIQRTEQGDSAMYLCASSLGQLYGYTFGSGTRLTVV.

The sample holds a few counts of this clonotype. One base separates it from a far larger clone, so it is likely a read error. This rearrangement joins TRBV6-1 to TRBJ2-1; D perhaps matches TRBD1 (5 bases). The CDR3 consists of 14 residues. Per germline, CDR1 MNHNS and CDR2 SASEGT. V was cut by 1 base and J by 10 bases, with 14 bases left in between. The CDR3 loop is CASSEGQLHYEQFF. As DNA, the CDR3 is TGTGCCAGCAGTGAAGGACAGCTACACTACGAGCAGTTCTTC.

Of note for this clonotype: Possible read error: a much larger clone is one base away. The chain employs TRBV7-2 and TRBJ2-2; D gene unclear. Germline assignment: CDR1 SGHTA and CDR2 FQGNSA. This CDR3 contains 13 residues. CDR3 sequence (DNA): TGTGTCAGCATCCATGGGAACACCGGGGAGCTGTTTTTT. It is translated as CVSIHGNTGELFF. Looking up the rest from reference TRBV7-2 and TRBJ2-2 gives the full variable domain: GAGVSQSPSNKVTEKGKDVELRCDPISGHTALYWYRQSLGQGLEFLIYFQGNSAPDKSGLPSDRFSAERTGGSVSTLTIQRTQQEDSAVYLCVSIHGNTGELFFGEGSRLTVL.

This clonotype was observed many times. The CDR3 here is CAWSSGTSLPEQYF. In nucleotides, the CDR3 is TGTGCCTGGTCCTCCGGGACTAGCCTCCCCGAGCAGTACTTC. The chain links TRBV30 to TRBJ2-7, with 9 bases matching TRBD2. This CDR3 comprises 14 residues. The trim removed 5 bases at V and 6 bases at J, leaving 11 bases unmatched. Germline V lookup: CDR1 GTSNPN, CDR2 SVGIG (reference sequence).

In its sample, this clonotype was seen many times. The chain uses TRBV19 and TRBJ2-3; TRBD2 matches at 10 bases. Trimming took 3 bases from V and 9 from J; bases not matched to a gene: 9. This CDR3 has 15 residues. CDR1 and CDR2 (germline): LNHDA, SQIVND (reference sequence). In nucleotides, the CDR3 is TGTGCCAGTAGTATGAAACTAGCGGGACTGTCAACGCAGTATTTT. Its translation: CASSMKLAGLSTQYF.

This clonotype was counted a few times. The rearrangement uses TRBV6-5 and TRBJ2-3, with 9 nucleotides matching TRBD2. Per the germline V gene, CDR1 is MNHEY and CDR2 is SVGAGI. The CDR3 is 16 amino acids. The junction had 5 bases not matched to a gene; V was cut back by 0 bases and J by 4 bases. The CDR3 bases are TGTGCCAGCAGTTACTCGACTAGCGGAGGTTCAGATACGCAGTATTTT. This codes for CASSYSTSGGSDTQYF.

J is TRBJ2-1 and V is TRBV5-4; perhaps TRBD1 as D (5 bases). Matching the DNA end better, TRBJ2-7 makes the J call doubtful. This CDR3 contains 15 residues. Germline V gene data show CDR1 as SGHNT and CDR2 as YYREEE (reference sequence). CDR3 DNA sequence: TGTGCCAGCAGCCCGCTTCAGGGCTCCTACAATGAGCAGTACTTC. Protein: CASSPLQGSYNEQYF.